This T cell receptor beta chain derives from a study of blood T cells in healthy people across ages. The V gene's germline CDR1 is MRHNA and CDR2 SNTAGT. The ends were cut back, 3 bases at V and 6 bases at J, with 9 bases in the middle. The length of the CDR3 is 13 residues. With a J-beta primer mix and a sample-barcoded 5' primer, a second PCR ran about 6 to 11 cycles. Carrying 12 random nucleotides, a template-switch adaptor labeled each individual cDNA molecule. TCRdb passed the 5' RACE reads through MiXCR, listing each CDR3 protein once. This sample has about 750,000 distinct CDR3 sequences, with 53% found just once. Study-level findings and limits: Higher diversity, along with more naive CD4+ cells, distinguished long-lived donors from aged donors. Older age went with lower TCR beta diversity per million T cells, in a roughly linear way.

This clonotype was seen more than once but under ten times. What it recognizes is unknown. The TCR sequence derives from an elderly man in good health. The gene calls are TRBV6-4 and TRBJ2-1, with D possibly being TRBD2 (6 bases). Material: blood. The CDR3 here is CASSDRRGNEQFF. The CDR3 DNA reads TGTGCCAGCAGTGATAGGAGGGGCAATGAGCAGTTCTTC.